The 16 T cell receptor beta chains below were found in one sample sequenced in a study of T-cell reconstitution after alpha-beta-depleted transplantation in children (dated by TCRdb to 2016 to 2017). Receptor libraries were prepared by PCR. The instrument was an Illumina HiSeq 2500. Molecular barcoding was employed in the preparation of TCR libraries, with unique molecular identifiers being used to normalize TCRbeta repertoire quantification. TCRdb reprocessed the public reads (quality trimming at Q25 with fastp, clone calling with MiXCR) and kept in-frame beta chains. Rows matching on CDR3 protein sequence are summarized as one entry with the most common DNA and genes. This sample comprises about 72,000 distinct CDR3 sequences, 7.3% of them detected only once. Less than 3% of the sample goes to the ten largest clones. The starting material was PBMCs from the stem cell graft donor, obtained from the stem cell graft. Receptor source: a human donor who donated a stem cell graft to a child with acute lymphoblastic leukemia.

In this sample, this clonotype turned up many times. This chain joins TRBV6-1 and TRBJ1-6; D is undetermined. Germline CDR1 and CDR2: MNHNS and SASEGT. Trimming pared 8 bases from V and 9 bases from J, leaving 17 bases between. There are 14 residues in the CDR3. CDR3 bases: TGTGCCAGCGCCCTCCCGACCCCCGCTTCACCCCTCCACTTT. It specifies CASALPTPASPLHF.

This clonotype has ten or more counts. This sequence joins TRBV5-4 and TRBJ1-6; D is ambiguous. Per germline, CDR1 SGHNT and CDR2 YYREEE (reference sequence). The CDR3 has 15 amino acids. With 0 bases removed from V and 5 bases from J, the gap between germline ends came to 9 bases. CDR3 in DNA: TGTGCCAGCAGCTTGGGCCTTTCTCATAATTCACCCCTCCACTTT. This translates into CASSLGLSHNSPLHF.

This clonotype was counted at least ten times. The V and J genes are TRBV7-7 and TRBJ2-7, with 7 positions matching TRBD1. V lost 8 bases, J lost 4 bases, and 11 bases stayed unmatched. The CDR3 covers 14 residues. In germline, CDR1 is SSHAT, CDR2 FNYEAQ (reference sequence). The CDR3 DNA follows: TGTGCCAGCCCCAGGGTGGCAGGGGGATACGAGCAGTACTTC. This encodes CASPRVAGGYEQYF.

Ten or more counts support this clonotype. This chain connects TRBV6-1 to TRBJ2-1; 7 bases agree with TRBD2. The CDR3 has 12 residues. In germline, CDR1 is MNHNS, CDR2 SASEGT. V shed 10 bases, J shed 10 bases, and the junction held 10 bases outside the gene matches. This CDR3 is CATLAVRGEQFF. DNA of the CDR3: TGTGCCACCCTAGCGGTTAGGGGCGAGCAGTTCTTC.

This chain connects TRBV5-4 to TRBJ2-1; D is uncertain. The CDR3 sequence is 13 residues long. V gave up 5 bases and J gave up 2 bases, with 8 bases separating them. Germline V gene sequence: CDR1 SGHNT, CDR2 YYREEE (reference sequence). The CDR3 DNA follows: TGTGCCAGCAGTCCGGCCACCTACAATGAGCAGTTCTTC. This translates into CASSPATYNEQFF.

The chain recombines TRBV7-3 with TRBJ2-7; D is ambiguous. Germline V gene sequence: CDR1 SGHTA, CDR2 FQGTGA. V gave up 0 bases and J gave up 0 bases, with 9 bases separating them. The CDR3 extends over 15 amino acids. The CDR3 is CASSLTPSLSYEQYF. The CDR3 DNA follows: TGTGCCAGCAGCTTAACTCCGAGCCTCTCCTACGAGCAGTACTTC. Combining the CDR3 with reference TRBV7-3 and TRBJ2-7 gives the whole variable domain GAGVSQTPSNKVTEKGKYVELRCDPISGHTALYWYRQSLGQGPEFLIYFQGTGAADDSGLPNDRFFAVRPEGSVSTLKIQRTERGDSAVYLCASSLTPSLSYEQYFGPGTRLTVT.

The chain is built from TRBV23-1 and TRBJ2-5; TRBD2 matches at 10 bases. TRBV23-1 is known as an ORF, though its function is uncertain. The J segment lost 3 bases and the V segment lost 6 bases, leaving 10 bases of the junction unmatched. The CDR3 extends over 16 amino acids. The CDR3: CASRRGTSALEETQYF. The CDR3 DNA reads TGCGCCAGCAGAAGGGGGACTAGCGCATTAGAAGAGACCCAGTACTTC.

This clonotype was seen a single time. CDR3 in DNA: TGTGCCAGCAGCCTGAATTGGGATGAGCAGTTCTTC. Translation gives CASSLNWDEQFF. This sequence joins TRBV5-4 and TRBJ2-1; D ambiguous. Germline V gene data show CDR1 as SGHNT and CDR2 as YYREEE (reference sequence). The CDR3 spans 12 residues. V was clipped by 4 bases and J by 8 bases, with 10 bases between them.

In this sample, this clonotype turned up many times. The chain links TRBV6-1 to TRBJ1-2; the D gene is possibly TRBD1 (6 bases). V was shortened by 6 bases and J by 4 bases, with 15 bases between the two germline ends. This CDR3 comprises 14 residues. CDR1 is MNHNS and CDR2 is SASEGT in the germline V gene. CDR3 sequence (DNA): TGTGCCAGCAGCGGAGGACAGACGTTCTATGGCTACACCTTC. As protein: CASSGGQTFYGYTF.

This clonotype showed up many times. Compared with germline, one end of the junction differs, possibly owing to a read error. The chain combines TRBV7-7 with TRBJ2-5, with D unclear. The CDR3 has 14 residues. Germline V gene sequence: CDR1 SSHAT, CDR2 FNYEAQ (reference sequence). CDR3 in amino acids: CASSLKGPPETQYF. In nucleotides, the CDR3 is TGTGCTAGCAGCTTAAAAGGGCCGCCGGAGACCCAGTACTTC.

This clonotype was counted ten times or more. V and J are TRBV6-2 or TRBV6-3 and TRBJ2-1, with TRBD2 matching 12 bases. This CDR3 has 15 residues. CDR1 and CDR2 (germline): MNHEY, SVGEGT. V gave up 7 bases and J gave up 7 bases; unmatched junction bases: 8. The CDR3 DNA sequence: TGTGCCAGCACCCTAGCGGGGGGGCATATTAATGAGCAGTTCTTC. Translation gives CASTLAGGHINEQFF.

The chain links TRBV4-3 to TRBJ2-3; D is unclear. Germline V lookup: CDR1 LGHNA, CDR2 YSLEER. The CDR3 is 13 residues long. Between the trimmed V and J ends, which lost 0 bases and 8 bases, there was a span of 9 bases. Here the CDR3 DNA reads TGCGCCAGCAGCCAAGATGGGGTTTCTACGCAGTATTTT. As protein: CASSQDGVSTQYF.

The V gene is TRBV27, the J gene TRBJ1-2, with TRBD1 matching 9 bases. Germline CDR1 and CDR2: MNHEY and SMNVEV (reference sequence). Trimming removed 3 bases from V and 7 bases from J; junction bases left unmatched: 12. CDR3 length: 16 residues. The CDR3 loop is CASSLRPGTGSGGYTF. CDR3 DNA: TGTGCCAGCAGTTTGCGTCCCGGGACAGGGTCGGGTGGCTACACCTTC.

Ten or more counts support this clonotype. The chain has TRBV10-2 and TRBJ2-7; TRBD2 agrees at 8 bases. This CDR3 is 13 amino acids long. The V gene's germline CDR1 is WSHSY and CDR2 SAAADI. V gave up 4 bases and J gave up 4 bases; unmatched junction bases: 3. CDR3 amino acids: CASSGTSYYEQYF. Written as DNA, the CDR3 is TGCGCCAGCAGTGGGACTAGCTATTACGAGCAGTACTTC.

This clonotype appeared many times. The chain carries TRBV5-6 and TRBJ2-7, with 10 bases identical to TRBD1. V gave up 0 bases and J gave up 2 bases; unmatched junction bases: 8. Looked up from germline, CDR1 is SGHDT and CDR2 is YYEEEE. The CDR3 sequence is 17 residues long. DNA of the CDR3: TGTGCCAGCAGCTTGGAGGGACAGGGGCTACTAACCTACGAGCAGTACTTC. This codes for CASSLEGQGLLTYEQYF.

The table lists this clonotype with many counts. The chain uses TRBV20-1 and TRBJ2-3; maybe TRBD2 (5 bases). V lost 2 bases to trimming and J lost 8 bases, with 17 bases between them. CDR3 size: 14 residues. The germline V gene has CDR1 DFQATT and CDR2 SNEGSKA (reference sequence). The CDR3 here is CSARPYSGFGTQYF. For the CDR3, the DNA is TGCAGTGCTAGACCCTATTCGGGGTTCGGTACGCAGTATTTT.